The 3 T cell receptor beta chains listed next were all sequenced from one sample in a study of blood T cell repertoires in COVID-19. The repertoire was sequenced with immunoSEQ multiplex PCR; TCRdb's copy has only in-frame clones and lacks some. The profile shows about 80,000 clones, approximately 82% of them singletons. The sequenced material came from peripheral blood. The receptors originated from a human donor in a cohort sampled during active COVID-19.

The chain employs TRBV27 and TRBJ2-3; tentative D call: TRBD2 (5 bases). CDR3 length: 14 amino acids. V shed 4 bases and J shed 5 bases, with 13 bases lying between them. CDR1 is MNHEY and CDR2 is SMNVEV in the germline V gene (reference sequence). DNA for the CDR3: TGTGCCAGCAGTTCTCGGACTGAGGGAGATACGCAGTATTTT. Translating it yields CASSSRTEGDTQYF.

The CDR3, as DNA: TGTGCCAGTTCCGGGACAGGCTACACTGAAGCTTTCTTT. Translated, it gives CASSGTGYTEAFF. V and J are TRBV18 and TRBJ1-1, with 8 nucleotides matching TRBD1. With V trimmed by 9 bases and J by 3 bases, 6 bases remained unmatched. The CDR3 has 13 amino acids. Germline CDR1 is KGHSH and CDR2 is LQKENI.

The V and J genes are TRBV19 and TRBJ1-1, with unresolved D. Between the trimmed V and J ends, which lost 3 bases and 4 bases, there was a span of 15 bases. The CDR3 extends over 15 amino acids. Germline V gene sequence: CDR1 LNHDA, CDR2 SQIVND (reference sequence). The CDR3 spells CASSISTGGGTEAFF. CDR3 nucleotides: TGTGCCAGTAGTATTTCAACCGGCGGCGGCACTGAAGCTTTCTTT.